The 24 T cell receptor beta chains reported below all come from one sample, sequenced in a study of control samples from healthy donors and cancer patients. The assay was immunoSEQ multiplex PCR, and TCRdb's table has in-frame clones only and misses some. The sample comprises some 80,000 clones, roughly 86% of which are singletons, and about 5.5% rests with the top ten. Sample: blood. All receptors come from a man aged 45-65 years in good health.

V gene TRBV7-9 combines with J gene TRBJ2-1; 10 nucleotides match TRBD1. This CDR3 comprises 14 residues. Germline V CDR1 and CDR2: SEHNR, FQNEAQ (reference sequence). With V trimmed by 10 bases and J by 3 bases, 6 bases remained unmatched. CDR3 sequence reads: CATRGQGGYNEQFF. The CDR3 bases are TGTGCCACCCGAGGACAGGGGGGCTACAATGAGCAGTTCTTC.

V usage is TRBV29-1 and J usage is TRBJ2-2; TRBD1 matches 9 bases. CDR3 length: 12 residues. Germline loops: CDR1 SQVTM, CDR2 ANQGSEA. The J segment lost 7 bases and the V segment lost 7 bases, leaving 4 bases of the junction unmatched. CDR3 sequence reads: CSGGQGNGELFF. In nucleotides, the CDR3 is TGCAGCGGGGGACAGGGAAACGGGGAGCTGTTTTTT.

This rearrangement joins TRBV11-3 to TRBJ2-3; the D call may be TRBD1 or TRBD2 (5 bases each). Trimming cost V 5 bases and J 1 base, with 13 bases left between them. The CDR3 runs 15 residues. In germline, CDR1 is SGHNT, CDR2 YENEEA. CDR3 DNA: TGTGCCAGCAGCATCCGGGACCCGCGCACAGATACGCAGTATTTT. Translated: CASSIRDPRTDTQYF. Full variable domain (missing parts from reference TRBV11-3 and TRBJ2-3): EAGVVQSPRYKIIEKKQPVAFWCNPISGHNTLYWYLQNLGQGPELLIRYENEEAVDDSQLPKDRFSAERLKGVDSTLKIQPAELGDSAVYLCASSIRDPRTDTQYFGPGTRLTVL.

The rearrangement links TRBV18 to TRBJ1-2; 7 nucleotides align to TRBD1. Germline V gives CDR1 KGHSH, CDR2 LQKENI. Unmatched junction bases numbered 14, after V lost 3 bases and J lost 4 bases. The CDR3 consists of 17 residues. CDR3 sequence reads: CASSPMTGRASSYGYTF. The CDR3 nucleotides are TGTGCCAGCTCACCCATGACAGGGAGGGCCTCTAGCTATGGCTACACCTTC.

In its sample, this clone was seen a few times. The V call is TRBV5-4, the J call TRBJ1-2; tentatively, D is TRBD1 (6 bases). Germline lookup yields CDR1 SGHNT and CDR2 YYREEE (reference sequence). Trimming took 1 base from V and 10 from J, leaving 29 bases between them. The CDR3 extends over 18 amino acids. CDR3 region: CASSLLSLGIMGAGTYTF. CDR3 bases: TGTGCCAGCAGCTTGTTATCCTTGGGGATAATGGGGGCAGGAACCTACACCTTC.

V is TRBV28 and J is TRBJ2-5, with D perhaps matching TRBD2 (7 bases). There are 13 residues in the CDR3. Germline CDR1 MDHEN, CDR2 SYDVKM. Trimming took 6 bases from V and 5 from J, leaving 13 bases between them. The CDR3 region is CASRGGAGETQYF. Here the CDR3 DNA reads TGTGCCAGCAGAGGGGGGGCGGGGGAGACCCAGTACTTC.

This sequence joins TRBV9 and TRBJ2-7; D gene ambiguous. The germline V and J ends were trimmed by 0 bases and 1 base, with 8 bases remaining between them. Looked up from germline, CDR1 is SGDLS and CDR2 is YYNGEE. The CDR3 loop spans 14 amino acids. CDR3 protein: CASSVASLSYEQYF. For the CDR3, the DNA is TGTGCCAGCAGCGTAGCTTCTTTATCCTACGAGCAGTACTTC. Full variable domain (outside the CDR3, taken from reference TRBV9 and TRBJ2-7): DSGVTQTPKHLITATGQRVTLRCSPRSGDLSVYWYQQSLDQGLQFLIQYYNGEERAKGNILERFSAQQFPDLHSELNLSSLELGDSALYFCASSVASLSYEQYFGPGTRLTVT.

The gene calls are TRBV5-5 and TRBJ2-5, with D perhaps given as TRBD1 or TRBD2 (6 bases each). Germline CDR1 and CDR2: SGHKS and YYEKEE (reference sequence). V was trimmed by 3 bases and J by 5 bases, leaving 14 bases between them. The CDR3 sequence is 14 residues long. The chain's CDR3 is CASSSEGVRETQYF. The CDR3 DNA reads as TGTGCCAGCAGCTCGGAGGGGGTACGGGAGACCCAGTACTTC.

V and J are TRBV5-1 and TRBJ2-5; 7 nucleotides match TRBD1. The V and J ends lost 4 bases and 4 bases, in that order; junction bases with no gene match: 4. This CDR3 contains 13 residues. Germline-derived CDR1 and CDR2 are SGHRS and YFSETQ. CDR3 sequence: CASSGYRGETQYF. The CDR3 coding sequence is TGCGCCAGCAGCGGGTACAGGGGAGAGACCCAGTACTTC.

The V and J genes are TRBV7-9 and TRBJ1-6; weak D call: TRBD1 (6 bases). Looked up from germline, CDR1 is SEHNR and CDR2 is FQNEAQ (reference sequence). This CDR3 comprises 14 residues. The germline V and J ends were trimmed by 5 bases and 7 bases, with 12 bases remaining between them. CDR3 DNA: TGTGCCAGCAGCAGCCCTGGACAGAATTCACCCCTCCACTTT. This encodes CASSSPGQNSPLHF.

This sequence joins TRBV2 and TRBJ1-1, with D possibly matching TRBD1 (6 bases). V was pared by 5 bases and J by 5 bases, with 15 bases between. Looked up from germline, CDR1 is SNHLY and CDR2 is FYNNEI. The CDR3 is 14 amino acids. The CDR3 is CASSYDRPGTEAFF. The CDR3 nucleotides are TGTGCCAGCAGTTATGACAGGCCGGGTACTGAAGCTTTCTTT.

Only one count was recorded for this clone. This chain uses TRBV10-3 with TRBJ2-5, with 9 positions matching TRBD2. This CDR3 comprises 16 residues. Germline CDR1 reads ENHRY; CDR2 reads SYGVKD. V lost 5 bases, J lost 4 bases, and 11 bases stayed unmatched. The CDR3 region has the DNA TGTGCCATCAGTCCCCGGGGACTAGCAGCTGGAGAGACCCAGTACTTC. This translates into CAISPRGLAAGETQYF.

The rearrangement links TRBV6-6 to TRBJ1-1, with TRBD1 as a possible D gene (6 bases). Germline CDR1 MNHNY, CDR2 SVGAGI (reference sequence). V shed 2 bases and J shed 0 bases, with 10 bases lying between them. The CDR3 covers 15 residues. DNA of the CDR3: TGTGCCAGCAGTTACCCCAGGGGAATGAACACTGAAGCTTTCTTT. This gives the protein CASSYPRGMNTEAFF.

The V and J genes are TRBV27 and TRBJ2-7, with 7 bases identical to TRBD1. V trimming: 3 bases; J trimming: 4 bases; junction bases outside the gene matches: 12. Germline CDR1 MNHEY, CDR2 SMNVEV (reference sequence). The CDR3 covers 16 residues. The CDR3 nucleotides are TGTGCCAGCAGTTTCAGACCGGGACAGAGAATTTACGAGCAGTACTTC. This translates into CASSFRPGQRIYEQYF.

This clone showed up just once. This CDR3 reads CASSQPQGSSGYTF. The CDR3 DNA follows: TGCGCCAGCAGCCAACCACAGGGCTCCAGTGGCTACACCTTC. The rearrangement joins TRBV4-1 to TRBJ1-2; tentatively, D is TRBD1 (6 bases). Germline CDR1 is MGHRA and CDR2 is YSYEKL. V was pared by 2 bases and J by 7 bases, with 14 bases between. This CDR3 contains 14 residues.

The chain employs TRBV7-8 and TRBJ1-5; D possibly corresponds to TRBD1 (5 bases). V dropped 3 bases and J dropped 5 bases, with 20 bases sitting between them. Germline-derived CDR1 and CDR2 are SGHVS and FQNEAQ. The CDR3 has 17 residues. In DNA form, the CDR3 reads TGTGCCAGCAGCTTGGGGAGGGCGGCAGGGCGGGATCAGCCCCAGCATTTT. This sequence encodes CASSLGRAAGRDQPQHF.

The CDR3 here is CASSLDRNTGELFF. CDR3 in DNA: TGTGCCAGCAGCCTGGACCGGAACACCGGGGAGCTGTTTTTT. The rearrangement links TRBV7-3 to TRBJ2-2; D remains unclear. Germline V lookup: CDR1 SGHTA, CDR2 FQGTGA. V lost 5 bases and J 1 base, leaving 8 bases between the germline ends. The CDR3 loop spans 14 amino acids. Full variable domain (remainder filled in from reference TRBV7-3 and TRBJ2-2): GAGVSQTPSNKVTEKGKYVELRCDPISGHTALYWYRQSLGQGPEFLIYFQGTGAADDSGLPNDRFFAVRPEGSVSTLKIQRTERGDSAVYLCASSLDRNTGELFFGEGSRLTVL.

This CDR3 is CASSPYDRGTEAFF. The CDR3 DNA reads as TGTGCCAGCAGTCCATACGATCGGGGCACTGAAGCTTTCTTT. The chain recombines TRBV27 with TRBJ1-1; D gene uncertain. Trimming pared 5 bases from V and 4 bases from J, leaving 14 bases between. Per the germline V gene, CDR1 is MNHEY and CDR2 is SMNVEV (reference sequence). The CDR3 consists of 14 residues.

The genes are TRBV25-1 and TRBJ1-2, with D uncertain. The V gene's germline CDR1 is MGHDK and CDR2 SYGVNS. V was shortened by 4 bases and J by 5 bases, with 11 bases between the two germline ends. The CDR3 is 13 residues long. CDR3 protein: CASSGGSRYGYTF. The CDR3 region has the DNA TGTGCCAGCAGTGGCGGCTCGAGGTATGGCTACACCTTC.

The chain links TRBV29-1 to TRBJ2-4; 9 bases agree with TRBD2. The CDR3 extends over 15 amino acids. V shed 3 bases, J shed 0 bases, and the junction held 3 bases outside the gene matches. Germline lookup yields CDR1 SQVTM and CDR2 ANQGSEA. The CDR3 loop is CSVEAGGRAKNIQYF. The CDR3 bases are TGCAGCGTTGAGGCGGGGGGGAGAGCCAAAAACATTCAGTACTTC.

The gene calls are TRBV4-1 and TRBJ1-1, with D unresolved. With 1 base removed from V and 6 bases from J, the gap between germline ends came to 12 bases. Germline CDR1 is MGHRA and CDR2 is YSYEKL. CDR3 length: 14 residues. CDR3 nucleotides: TGCGCCAGCAGCCAAGGGTTCCAGGAGGCTGAAGCTTTCTTT. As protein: CASSQGFQEAEAFF.

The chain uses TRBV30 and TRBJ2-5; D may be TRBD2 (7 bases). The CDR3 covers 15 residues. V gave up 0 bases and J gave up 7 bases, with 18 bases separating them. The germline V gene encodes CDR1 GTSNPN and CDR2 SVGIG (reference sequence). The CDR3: CAWSVNTGGRGTQYF. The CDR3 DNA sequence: TGTGCCTGGAGTGTAAACACGGGGGGCCGGGGGACCCAGTACTTC.

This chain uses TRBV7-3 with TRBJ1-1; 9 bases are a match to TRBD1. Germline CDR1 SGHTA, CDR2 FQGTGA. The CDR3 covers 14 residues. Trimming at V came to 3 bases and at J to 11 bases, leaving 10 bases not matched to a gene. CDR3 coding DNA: TGTGCCAGCAGCTTCGCCGGGACAGGGACGGCGGCTTTCTTT. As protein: CASSFAGTGTAAFF.

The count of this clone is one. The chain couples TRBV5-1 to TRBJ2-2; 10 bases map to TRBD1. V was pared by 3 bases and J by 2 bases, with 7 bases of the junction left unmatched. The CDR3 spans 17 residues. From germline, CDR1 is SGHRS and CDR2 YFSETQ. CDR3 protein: CASSSRGTGDNTGELFF. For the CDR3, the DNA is TGCGCCAGCAGCTCACGAGGGACAGGGGATAACACCGGGGAGCTGTTTTTT. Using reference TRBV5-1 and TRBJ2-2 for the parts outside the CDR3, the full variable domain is KAGVTQTPRYLIKTRGQQVTLSCSPISGHRSVSWYQQTPGQGLQFLFEYFSETQRNKGNFPGRFSGRQFSNSRSEMNVSTLELGDSALYLCASSSRGTGDNTGELFFGEGSRLTVL.